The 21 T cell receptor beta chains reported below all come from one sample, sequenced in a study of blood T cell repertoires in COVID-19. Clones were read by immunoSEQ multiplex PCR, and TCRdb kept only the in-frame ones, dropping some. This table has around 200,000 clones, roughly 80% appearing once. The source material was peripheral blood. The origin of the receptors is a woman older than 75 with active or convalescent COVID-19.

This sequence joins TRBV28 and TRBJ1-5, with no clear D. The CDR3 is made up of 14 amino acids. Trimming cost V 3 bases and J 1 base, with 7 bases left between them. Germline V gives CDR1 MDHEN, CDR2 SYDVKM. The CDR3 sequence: CASSLQVSNQPQHF. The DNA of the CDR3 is TGTGCCAGCAGTTTGCAGGTGAGCAATCAGCCCCAGCATTTT.

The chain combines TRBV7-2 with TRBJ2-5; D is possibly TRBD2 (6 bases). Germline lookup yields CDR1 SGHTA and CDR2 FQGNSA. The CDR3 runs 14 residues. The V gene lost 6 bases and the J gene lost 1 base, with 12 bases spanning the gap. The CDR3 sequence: CASRRRATQETQYF. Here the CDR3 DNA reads TGTGCCAGCAGAAGGAGGGCAACCCAAGAGACCCAGTACTTC.

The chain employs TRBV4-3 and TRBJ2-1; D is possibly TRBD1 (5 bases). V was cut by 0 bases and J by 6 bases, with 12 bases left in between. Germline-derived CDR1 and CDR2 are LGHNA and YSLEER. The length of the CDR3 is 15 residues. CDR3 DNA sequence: TGCGCCAGCAGCCAAGAAACGATAAGGGGCAATGAGCAGTTCTTC. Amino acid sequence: CASSQETIRGNEQFF.

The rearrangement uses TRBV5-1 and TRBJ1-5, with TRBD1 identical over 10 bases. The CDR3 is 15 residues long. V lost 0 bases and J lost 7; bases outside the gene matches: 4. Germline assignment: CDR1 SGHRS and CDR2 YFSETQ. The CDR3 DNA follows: TGCGCCAGCAGCTTGGCTGGACAGGGGGGACAGCCCCAGCATTTT. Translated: CASSLAGQGGQPQHF.

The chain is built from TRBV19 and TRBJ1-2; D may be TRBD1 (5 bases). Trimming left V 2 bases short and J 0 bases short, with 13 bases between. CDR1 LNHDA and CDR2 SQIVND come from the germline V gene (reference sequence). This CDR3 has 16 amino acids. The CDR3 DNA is TGTGCCAGTAGTATAATAGGCGACAGACCTAACTATGGCTACACCTTC. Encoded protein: CASSIIGDRPNYGYTF. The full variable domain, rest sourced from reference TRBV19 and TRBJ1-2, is DGGITQSPKYLFRKEGQNVTLSCEQNLNHDAMYWYRQDPGQGLRLIYYSQIVNDFQKGDIAEGYSVSREKKESFPLTVTSAQKNPTAFYLCASSIIGDRPNYGYTFGSGTRLTVV.

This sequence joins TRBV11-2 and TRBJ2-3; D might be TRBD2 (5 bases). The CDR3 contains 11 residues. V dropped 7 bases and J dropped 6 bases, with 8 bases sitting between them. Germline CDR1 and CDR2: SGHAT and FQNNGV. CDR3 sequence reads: CASNGLDTQYF. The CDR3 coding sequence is TGTGCCAGCAACGGACTGGATACGCAGTATTTT.

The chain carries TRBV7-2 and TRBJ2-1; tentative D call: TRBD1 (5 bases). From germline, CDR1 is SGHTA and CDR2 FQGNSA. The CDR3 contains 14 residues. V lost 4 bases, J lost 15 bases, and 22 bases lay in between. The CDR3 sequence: CASSYRTWGSPAFF. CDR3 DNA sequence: TGTGCCAGCAGCTACCGGACGTGGGGCAGCCCGGCGTTCTTC.

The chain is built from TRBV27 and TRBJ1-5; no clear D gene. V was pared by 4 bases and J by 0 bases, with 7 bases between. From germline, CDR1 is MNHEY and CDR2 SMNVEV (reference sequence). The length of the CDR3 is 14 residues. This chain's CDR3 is CASSWQYSNQPQHF. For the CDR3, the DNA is TGTGCCAGCAGTTGGCAGTATAGCAATCAGCCCCAGCATTTT.

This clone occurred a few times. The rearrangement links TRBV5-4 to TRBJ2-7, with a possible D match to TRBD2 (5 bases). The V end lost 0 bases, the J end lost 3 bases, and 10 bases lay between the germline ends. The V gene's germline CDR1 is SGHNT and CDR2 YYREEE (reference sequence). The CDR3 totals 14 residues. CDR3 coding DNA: TGTGCCAGCAGCTTGGACGGGGTGGGCTACGAGCAGTACTTC. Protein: CASSLDGVGYEQYF. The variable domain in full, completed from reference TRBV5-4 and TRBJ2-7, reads ETGVTQSPTHLIKTRGQQVTLRCSSQSGHNTVSWYQQALGQGPQFIFQYYREEENGRGNFPPRFSGLQFPNYSSELNVNALELDDSALYLCASSLDGVGYEQYFGPGTRLTVT.

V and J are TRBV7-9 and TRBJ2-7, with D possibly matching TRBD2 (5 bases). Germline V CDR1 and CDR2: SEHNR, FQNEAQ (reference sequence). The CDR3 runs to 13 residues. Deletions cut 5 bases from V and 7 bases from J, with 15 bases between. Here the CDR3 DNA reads TGTGCCAGCAGCCTTTCCGGGGTGGAGGAGCAGTACTTC. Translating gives CASSLSGVEEQYF.

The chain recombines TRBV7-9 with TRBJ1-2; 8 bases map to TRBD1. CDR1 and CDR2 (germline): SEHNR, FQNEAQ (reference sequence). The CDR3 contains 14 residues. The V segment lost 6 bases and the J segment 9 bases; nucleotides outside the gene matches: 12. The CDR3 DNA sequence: TGTGCCAGCAGTTTGACAGGGGCTTCGAGGAGCTACACCTTC. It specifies CASSLTGASRSYTF.

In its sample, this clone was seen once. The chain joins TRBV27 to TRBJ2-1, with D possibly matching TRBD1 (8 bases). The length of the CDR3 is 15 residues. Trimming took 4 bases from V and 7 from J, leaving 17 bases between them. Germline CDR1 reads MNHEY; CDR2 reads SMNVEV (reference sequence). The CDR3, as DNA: TGTGCCAGCAGTTCCCGGACAGGGAGGGTAAATGAGCAGTTCTTC. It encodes CASSSRTGRVNEQFF.

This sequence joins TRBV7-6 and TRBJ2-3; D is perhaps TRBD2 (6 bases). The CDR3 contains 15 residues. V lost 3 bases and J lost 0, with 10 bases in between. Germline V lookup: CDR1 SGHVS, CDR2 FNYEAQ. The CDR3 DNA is TGTGCCAGCAGCTTCGCGGGGACTAGCACAGATACGCAGTATTTT. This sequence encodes CASSFAGTSTDTQYF.

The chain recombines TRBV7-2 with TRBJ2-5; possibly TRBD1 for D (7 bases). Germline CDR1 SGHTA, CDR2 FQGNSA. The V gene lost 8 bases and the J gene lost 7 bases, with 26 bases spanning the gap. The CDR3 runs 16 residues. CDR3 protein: CASRKTGDFVSGTQYF. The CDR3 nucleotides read TGTGCCAGCCGGAAAACAGGGGACTTCGTTAGTGGGACCCAGTACTTC.

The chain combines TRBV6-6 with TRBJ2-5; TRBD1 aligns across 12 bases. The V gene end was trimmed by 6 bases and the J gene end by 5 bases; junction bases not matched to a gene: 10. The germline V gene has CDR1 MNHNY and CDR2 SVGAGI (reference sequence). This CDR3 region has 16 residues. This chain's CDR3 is CASRLGQGAPGETQYF. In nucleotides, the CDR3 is TGTGCCAGCAGGCTGGGACAGGGGGCCCCCGGGGAGACCCAGTACTTC.

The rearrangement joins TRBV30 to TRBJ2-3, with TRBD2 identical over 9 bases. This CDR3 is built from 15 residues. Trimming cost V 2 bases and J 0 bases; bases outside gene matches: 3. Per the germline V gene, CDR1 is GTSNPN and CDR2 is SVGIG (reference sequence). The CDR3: CAWSHLAGSTDTQYF. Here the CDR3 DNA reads TGTGCCTGGAGTCACCTAGCGGGGAGCACAGATACGCAGTATTTT. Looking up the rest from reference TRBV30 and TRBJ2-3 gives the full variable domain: SQTIHQWPATLVQPVGSPLSLECTVEGTSNPNLYWYRQAAGRGLQLLFYSVGIGQISSEVPQNLSASRPQDRQFILSSKKLLLSDSGFYLCAWSHLAGSTDTQYFGPGTRLTVL.

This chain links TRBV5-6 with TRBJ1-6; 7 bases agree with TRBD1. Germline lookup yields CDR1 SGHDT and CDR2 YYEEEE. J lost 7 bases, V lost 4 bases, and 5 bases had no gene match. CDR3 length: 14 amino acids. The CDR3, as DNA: TGTGCCAGCAGCCAGGACAGGCCCAATTCACCCCTCCACTTT. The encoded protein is CASSQDRPNSPLHF.

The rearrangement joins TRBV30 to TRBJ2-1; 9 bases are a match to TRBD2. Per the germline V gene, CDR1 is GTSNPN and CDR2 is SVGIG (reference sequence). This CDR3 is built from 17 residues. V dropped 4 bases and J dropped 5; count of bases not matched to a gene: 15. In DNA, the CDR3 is TGTGCCTGGAATAATTTTGGGCGGGGGGGCCTAAACAATGAGCAGTTCTTC. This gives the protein CAWNNFGRGGLNNEQFF.

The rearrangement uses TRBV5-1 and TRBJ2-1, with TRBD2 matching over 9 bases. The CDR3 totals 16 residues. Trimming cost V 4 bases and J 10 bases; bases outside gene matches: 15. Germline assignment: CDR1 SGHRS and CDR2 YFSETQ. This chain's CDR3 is CASSQNPLGGRDEQFF. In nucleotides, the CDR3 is TGCGCCAGCAGCCAAAACCCCCTCGGCGGGAGGGACGAGCAGTTCTTC.

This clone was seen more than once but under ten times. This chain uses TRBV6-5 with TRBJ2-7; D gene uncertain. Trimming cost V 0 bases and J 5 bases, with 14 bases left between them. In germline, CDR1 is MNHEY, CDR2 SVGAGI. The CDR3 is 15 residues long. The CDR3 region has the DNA TGTGCCAGCAGTTACTCGATAGACGCGCGGAACGAGCAGTACTTC. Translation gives CASSYSIDARNEQYF.

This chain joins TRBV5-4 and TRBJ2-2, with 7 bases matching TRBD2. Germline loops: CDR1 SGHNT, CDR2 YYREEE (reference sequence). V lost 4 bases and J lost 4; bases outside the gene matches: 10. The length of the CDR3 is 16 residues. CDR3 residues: CASSQVTGTITGELFF. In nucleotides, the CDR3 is TGTGCCAGCAGCCAAGTTACCGGGACTATCACCGGGGAGCTGTTTTTT.